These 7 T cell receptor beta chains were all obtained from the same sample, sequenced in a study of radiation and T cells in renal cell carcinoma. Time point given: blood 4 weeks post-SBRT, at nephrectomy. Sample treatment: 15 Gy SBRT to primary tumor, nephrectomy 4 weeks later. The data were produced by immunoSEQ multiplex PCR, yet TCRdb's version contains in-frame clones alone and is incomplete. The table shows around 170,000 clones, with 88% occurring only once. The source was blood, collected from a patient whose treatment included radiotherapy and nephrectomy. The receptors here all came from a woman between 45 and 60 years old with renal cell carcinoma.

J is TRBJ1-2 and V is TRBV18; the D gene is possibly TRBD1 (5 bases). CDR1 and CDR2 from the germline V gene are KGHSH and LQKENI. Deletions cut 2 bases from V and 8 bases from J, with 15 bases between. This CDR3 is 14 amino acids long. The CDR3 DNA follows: TGTGCCAGCTCACCATCTGGGGGGGAGAACGGCTACACCTTC. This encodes CASSPSGGENGYTF.

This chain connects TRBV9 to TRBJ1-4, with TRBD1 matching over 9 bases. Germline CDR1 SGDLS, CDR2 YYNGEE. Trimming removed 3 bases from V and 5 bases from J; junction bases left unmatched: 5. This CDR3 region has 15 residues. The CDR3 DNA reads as TGTGCCAGCAGCGCCACCGGGACAGGGAATGAAAAACTGTTTTTT. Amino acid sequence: CASSATGTGNEKLFF.

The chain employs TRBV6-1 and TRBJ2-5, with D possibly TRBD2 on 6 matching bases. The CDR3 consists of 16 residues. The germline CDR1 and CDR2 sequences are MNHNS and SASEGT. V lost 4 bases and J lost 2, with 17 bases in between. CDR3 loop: CASSAGRTNLQETQYF. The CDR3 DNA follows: TGTGCCAGCAGTGCTGGGAGGACTAACCTTCAAGAGACCCAGTACTTC.

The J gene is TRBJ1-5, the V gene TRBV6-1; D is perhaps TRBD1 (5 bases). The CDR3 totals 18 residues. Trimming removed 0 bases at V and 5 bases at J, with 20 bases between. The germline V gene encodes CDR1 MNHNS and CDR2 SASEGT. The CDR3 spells CASSEAAHAGRTHQPQHF. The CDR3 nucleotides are TGTGCCAGCAGTGAAGCGGCCCACGCAGGGCGGACTCATCAGCCCCAGCATTTT.

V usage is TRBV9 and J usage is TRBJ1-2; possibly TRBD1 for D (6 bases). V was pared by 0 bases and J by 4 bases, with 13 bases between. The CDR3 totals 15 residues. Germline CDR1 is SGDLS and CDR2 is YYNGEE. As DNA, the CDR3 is TGTGCCAGCAGCGTAGCGGGGGCAGCATCCTATGGCTACACCTTC. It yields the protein CASSVAGAASYGYTF. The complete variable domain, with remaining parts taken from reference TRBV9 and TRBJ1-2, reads DSGVTQTPKHLITATGQRVTLRCSPRSGDLSVYWYQQSLDQGLQFLIQYYNGEERAKGNILERFSAQQFPDLHSELNLSSLELGDSALYFCASSVAGAASYGYTFGSGTRLTVV.

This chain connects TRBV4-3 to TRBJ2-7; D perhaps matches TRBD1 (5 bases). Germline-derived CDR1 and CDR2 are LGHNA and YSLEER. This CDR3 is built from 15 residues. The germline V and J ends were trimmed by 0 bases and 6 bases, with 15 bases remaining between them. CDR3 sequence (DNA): TGCGCCAGCAGCCAAGAAACCGCCAGGGTGGGCGAGCAGTACTTC. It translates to CASSQETARVGEQYF.

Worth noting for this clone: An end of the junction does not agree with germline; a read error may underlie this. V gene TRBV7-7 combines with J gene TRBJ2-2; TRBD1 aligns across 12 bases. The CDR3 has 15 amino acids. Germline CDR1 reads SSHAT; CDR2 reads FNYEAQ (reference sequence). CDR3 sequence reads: CASSRDRGLGGELFF. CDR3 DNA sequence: TGTGCTAGCAGCCGGGACAGGGGGCTTGGCGGGGAGCTGTTTTTT.